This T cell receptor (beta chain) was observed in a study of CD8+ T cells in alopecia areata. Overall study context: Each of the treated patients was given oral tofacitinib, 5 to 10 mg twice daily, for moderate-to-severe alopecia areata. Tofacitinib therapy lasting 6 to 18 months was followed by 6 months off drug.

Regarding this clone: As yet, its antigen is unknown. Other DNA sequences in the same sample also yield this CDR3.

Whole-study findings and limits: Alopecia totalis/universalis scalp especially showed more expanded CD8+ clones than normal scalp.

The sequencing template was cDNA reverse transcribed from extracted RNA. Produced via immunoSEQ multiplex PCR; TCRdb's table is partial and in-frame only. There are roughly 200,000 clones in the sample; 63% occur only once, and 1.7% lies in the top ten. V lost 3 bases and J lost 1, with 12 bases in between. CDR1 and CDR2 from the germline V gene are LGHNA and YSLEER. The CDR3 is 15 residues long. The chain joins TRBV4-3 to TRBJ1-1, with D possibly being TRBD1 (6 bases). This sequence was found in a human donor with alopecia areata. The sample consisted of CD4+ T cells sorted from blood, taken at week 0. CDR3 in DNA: TGCGCCAGCAGCCAGGGGGCCACGACGAACACTGAAGCTTTCTTT. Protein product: CASSQGATTNTEAFF.